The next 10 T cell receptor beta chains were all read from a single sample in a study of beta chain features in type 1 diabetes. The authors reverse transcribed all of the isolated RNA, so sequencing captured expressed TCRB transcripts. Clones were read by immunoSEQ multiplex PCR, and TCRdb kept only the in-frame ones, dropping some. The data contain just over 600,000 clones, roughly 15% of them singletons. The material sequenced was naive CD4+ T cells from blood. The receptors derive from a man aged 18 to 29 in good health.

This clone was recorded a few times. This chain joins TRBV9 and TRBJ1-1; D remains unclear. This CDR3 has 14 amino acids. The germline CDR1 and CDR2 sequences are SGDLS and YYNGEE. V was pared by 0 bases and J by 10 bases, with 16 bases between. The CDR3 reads CASSVDRVSGVAFF. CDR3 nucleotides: TGTGCCAGCAGCGTAGATCGGGTATCCGGGGTAGCTTTCTTT.

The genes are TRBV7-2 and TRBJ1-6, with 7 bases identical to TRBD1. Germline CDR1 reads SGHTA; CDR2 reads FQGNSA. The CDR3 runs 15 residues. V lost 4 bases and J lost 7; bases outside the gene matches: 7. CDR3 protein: CASSSQGIPNSPLHF. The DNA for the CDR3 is TGTGCCAGCAGCTCACAGGGGATCCCCAATTCACCCCTCCACTTT.

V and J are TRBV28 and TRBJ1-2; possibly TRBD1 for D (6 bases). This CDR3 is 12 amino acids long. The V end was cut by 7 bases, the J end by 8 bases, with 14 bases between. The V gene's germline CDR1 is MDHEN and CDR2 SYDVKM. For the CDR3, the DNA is TGTGCCAGCATGGAGGGGGTAAGGGGCTACACCTTC. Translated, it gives CASMEGVRGYTF.

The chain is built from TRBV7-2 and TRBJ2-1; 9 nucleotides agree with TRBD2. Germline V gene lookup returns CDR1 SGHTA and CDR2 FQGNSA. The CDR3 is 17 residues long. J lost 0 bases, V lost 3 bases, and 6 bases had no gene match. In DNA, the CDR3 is TGTGCCAGCAGCTTCCGCCAGCGGGGGGTCTCCTACAATGAGCAGTTCTTC. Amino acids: CASSFRQRGVSYNEQFF.

CDR3 bases: TGTGCCAGCAGCCGGACAGAACAAGAGACCCAGTACTTC. It specifies CASSRTEQETQYF. J is TRBJ2-5 and V is TRBV5-4; D may be TRBD1 (6 bases). The V end was cut by 4 bases, the J end by 2 bases, with 9 bases between. This CDR3 has 13 amino acids. Germline values: CDR1 SGHNT, CDR2 YYREEE (reference sequence).

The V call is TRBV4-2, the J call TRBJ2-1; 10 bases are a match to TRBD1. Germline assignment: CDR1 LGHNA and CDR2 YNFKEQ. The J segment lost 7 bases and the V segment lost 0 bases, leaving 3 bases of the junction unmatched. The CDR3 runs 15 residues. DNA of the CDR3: TGTGCCAGCAGCCAAGAGGGGGGACAGGGGAATGAGCAGTTCTTC. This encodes CASSQEGGQGNEQFF.

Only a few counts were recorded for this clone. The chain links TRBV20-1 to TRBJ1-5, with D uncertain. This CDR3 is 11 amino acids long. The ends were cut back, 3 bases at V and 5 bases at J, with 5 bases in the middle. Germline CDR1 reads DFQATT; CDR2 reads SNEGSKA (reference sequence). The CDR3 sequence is CSASNYQPQHF. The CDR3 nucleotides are TGCAGTGCTAGTAATTATCAGCCCCAGCATTTT.

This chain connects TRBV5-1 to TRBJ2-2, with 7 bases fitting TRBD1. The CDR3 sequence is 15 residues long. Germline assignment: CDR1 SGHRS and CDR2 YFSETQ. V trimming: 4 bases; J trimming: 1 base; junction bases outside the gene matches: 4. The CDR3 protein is CASSLGQVNTGELFF. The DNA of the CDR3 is TGCGCCAGCAGCCTTGGACAGGTGAACACCGGGGAGCTGTTTTTT.

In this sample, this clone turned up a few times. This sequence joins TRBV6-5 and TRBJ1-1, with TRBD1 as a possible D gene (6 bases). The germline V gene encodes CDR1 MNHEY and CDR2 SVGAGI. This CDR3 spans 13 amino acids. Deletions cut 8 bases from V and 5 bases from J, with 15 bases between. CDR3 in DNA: TGTGCCAGCGCGAAGGGGGTTTGGACTGAAGCTTTCTTT. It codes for CASAKGVWTEAFF.

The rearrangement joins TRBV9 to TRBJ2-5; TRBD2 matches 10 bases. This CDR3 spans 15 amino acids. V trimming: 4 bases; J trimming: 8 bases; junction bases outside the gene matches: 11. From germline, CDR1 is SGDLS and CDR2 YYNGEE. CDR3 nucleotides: TGTGCCAGCAGCTACGGGACTAGCGTGGGAGGTACCCAGTACTTC. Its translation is CASSYGTSVGGTQYF.